This T cell receptor beta chain was sequenced in a study of T cell repertoires in cytomegalovirus infection. Study summary: CMV infection and matching HLA type were both indicated by public TCR beta signatures. Study findings and constraints: HLA-C-restricted TCR beta clonotypes specific for CMV led the ex vivo response.

This clonotype appeared a few times. Antigen: not known. TCRdb analysed the reads with MiXCR anew, one entry per CDR3 protein. Of 200,000 to 300,000 distinct CDR3 sequences in the sample, approximately 15% are singletons; the top ten hold around 9%. Trimming left V 6 bases short and J 5 bases short, with 11 bases between. CDR1 is MNHNS and CDR2 is SASEGT in the germline V gene. The CDR3 runs 13 residues. Source material: PBMCs. The V and J genes are TRBV6-1 and TRBJ1-5; possible D gene TRBD1, 6 bases. This TCR was sampled from a human donor in good health (CMV status not recorded). Some clones in this sample may be carry-over from other donors' samples. The DNA of the CDR3 is TGTGCCAGCAGAAAGAGGGGGGATCAGCCCCAGCATTTT. It translates to CASRKRGDQPQHF.